The 32 T cell receptor beta chains listed next were all sequenced from one sample in a study of beta chain features in type 1 diabetes listed by TCRdb under 2018. Preparation of the library involved the immunoSEQ multiplex PCR assay. The High Capacity cDNA Reverse Transcription Kit was used to reverse transcribe all of the isolated RNA, meaning that expressed TCRB transcripts were what got sequenced. TCRdb obtained this table from immuneACCESS and retained in-frame rearrangements with V and J assigned. These tables miss some clones; where compared with another copy, unresolved V genes account for less than half of the shortfall, and the remainder is unexplained. The sample has a few hundred thousand clones on record, 9.6% of them singletons. 0.45% to 0.65% of the sample belongs to the ten largest clones. These receptors' antigens are unknown. What the study reported, not specific to this receptor: In all four CD4+ subsets, TCRB CDR3 length was moderately but significantly shorter in type 1 diabetes patients.

Sample: central memory CD4+ T cells from blood. The receptors derive from a man aged 25 to 40 with type 1 diabetes.

The V call is TRBV9, the J call TRBJ2-3; a weak D match, TRBD1 (5 bases). CDR1 SGDLS and CDR2 YYNGEE come from the germline V gene. Deletions cut 0 bases from V and 10 bases from J, with 12 bases between. This CDR3 spans 13 amino acids. CDR3 nucleotide sequence: TGTGCCAGCAGCGTAGAATGGGGCGGATCGCAGTATTTT. Translation gives CASSVEWGGSQYF.

This clone was recorded only once. The chain recombines TRBV5-4 with TRBJ2-5; D is undetermined. The end of the DNA fits TRBJ2-7 better, so the J call may be wrong. This CDR3 has 14 residues. Germline loops: CDR1 SGHNT, CDR2 YYREEE (reference sequence). DNA of the CDR3: TGTGCCAGCAGCTTAAGCCCGGAACACTACGAGCAGTACTTC. Encoded protein: CASSLSPEHYEQYF.

The V and J genes are TRBV28 and TRBJ2-6, with D possibly TRBD2 on 5 matching bases. This CDR3 has 15 residues. CDR1 MDHEN and CDR2 SYDVKM come from the germline V gene. V lost 8 bases, J lost 3 bases, and 14 bases lay in between. CDR3 amino acids: CASGKGGVGANVLTF. The CDR3, as DNA: TGTGCCAGCGGAAAAGGAGGAGTTGGGGCCAACGTCCTGACTTTC.

This clone turned up a few times. The chain joins TRBV4-2 to TRBJ2-3; 7 positions agree with TRBD2. Germline V lookup: CDR1 LGHNA, CDR2 YNFKEQ. V dropped 3 bases and J dropped 5; count of bases not matched to a gene: 8. The CDR3 loop spans 15 amino acids. The CDR3: CASSHEQAGEDTQYF. The CDR3 DNA sequence: TGTGCCAGCAGCCACGAGCAGGCGGGAGAAGATACGCAGTATTTT.

CDR3 in DNA: TGTGCCAGCAAGAGGAGCGGGATCAATCAGCCCCAGCATTTT. This encodes CASKRSGINQPQHF. The chain employs TRBV6-5 and TRBJ1-5; no reliable D call. The ends were cut back, 7 bases at V and 3 bases at J, with 13 bases in the middle. The germline V gene has CDR1 MNHEY and CDR2 SVGAGI. The CDR3 contains 14 residues.

This chain joins TRBV7-2 and TRBJ2-4, with a weak D call TRBD1 (5 bases). Germline V lookup: CDR1 SGHTA, CDR2 FQGNSA. Trimming removed 5 bases at V and 1 base at J, with 18 bases between. The CDR3 sequence is 17 residues long. The chain's CDR3 is CTSSRPDTFMAKNIQYF. The CDR3 coding sequence is TGTACCAGCAGCCGTCCGGACACCTTTATGGCCAAAAACATTCAGTACTTC.

This chain uses TRBV28 with TRBJ2-2; 7 nucleotides match TRBD2. After removal of 5 bases from V and 2 bases from J, the junction contained 5 bases not matched to a gene. The CDR3 is 15 residues long. The germline V gene encodes CDR1 MDHEN and CDR2 SYDVKM. CDR3 in amino acids: CASSSSSGNTGELFF. The CDR3 DNA follows: TGTGCCAGCAGTAGTTCTAGCGGAAACACCGGGGAGCTGTTTTTT.

This clone was picked up a small number of times. The V and J genes are TRBV6-9 and TRBJ1-2; weak D call: TRBD1 (5 bases). This CDR3 comprises 12 residues. Germline V CDR1 and CDR2: MNHGY, SVAAGI. V was clipped by 10 bases and J by 2 bases, with 11 bases between them. This CDR3 is CAKPKGNYGYTF. The CDR3 DNA sequence: TGTGCCAAACCCAAGGGGAACTATGGCTACACCTTC.

This clone has a handful of counts. This chain connects TRBV19 to TRBJ1-1, with TRBD1 as a possible D gene (5 bases). Germline V gene data show CDR1 as LNHDA and CDR2 as SQIVND (reference sequence). V was shortened by 5 bases and J by 1 base, with 8 bases between the two germline ends. The CDR3 spans 13 residues. Here the CDR3 DNA reads TGTGCCAGTAGTGCGACAGCGAACACTGAAGCTTTCTTT. Amino acids: CASSATANTEAFF.

The gene calls are TRBV25-1 and TRBJ2-5; D uncertain. The germline CDR1 and CDR2 sequences are MGHDK and SYGVNS. Trimming removed 8 bases at V and 4 bases at J, with 5 bases between. The length of the CDR3 is 10 residues. The CDR3 region has the DNA TGTGCCAGCTCTCGAGAGACCCAGTACTTC. It codes for CASSRETQYF.

This clone was found a few times. This chain links TRBV5-1 with TRBJ2-3; 14 bases match TRBD2. Germline V lookup: CDR1 SGHRS, CDR2 YFSETQ. V lost 4 bases, J lost 3 bases, and 4 bases stayed unmatched. CDR3 length: 16 residues. The DNA of the CDR3 is TGCGCCAGCAGCGACGGGACTAGCGGGAGTACAGATACGCAGTATTTT. Translation: CASSDGTSGSTDTQYF.

This clone was detected many times. The chain employs TRBV19 and TRBJ1-2; a weak D match, TRBD1 (6 bases). CDR1 and CDR2 (germline): LNHDA, SQIVND (reference sequence). With 9 bases removed from V and 7 bases from J, the gap between germline ends came to 24 bases. CDR3 length: 15 residues. CDR3 in DNA: TGTGCCAGCCTGAAAGCCGGGACAAGCTATCGTGGCTACACCTTC. Translating gives CASLKAGTSYRGYTF.

This clone has just a few counts. This chain uses TRBV7-9 with TRBJ1-1; a possible D gene is TRBD1 (5 bases). Germline V lookup: CDR1 SEHNR, CDR2 FQNEAQ (reference sequence). The ends were cut back, 2 bases at V and 4 bases at J, with 11 bases in the middle. The CDR3 has 14 amino acids. The CDR3, as DNA: TGTGCCAGCAGCTTATTGGCGGGGGGCACTGAAGCTTTCTTT. The encoded protein is CASSLLAGGTEAFF.

In regard to this clone: A single base separates this from a much larger clone, so it may be a read error. Other DNA sequences of this sample code for an identical CDR3. V usage is TRBV11-2 and J usage is TRBJ1-4; possibly TRBD1 for D (5 bases). The CDR3 sequence is 16 residues long. Deletions cut 3 bases from V and 6 bases from J, with 17 bases between. The germline V gene encodes CDR1 SGHAT and CDR2 FQNNGV. The DNA of the CDR3 is TGTGCCAGCAGCTTTTCTACCACAGGAAGATATGAAAAACTGTTTTTT. It is translated as CASSFSTTGRYEKLFF.

V is TRBV6-4 and J is TRBJ2-3, with 9 nucleotides matching TRBD2. The CDR3 loop spans 15 amino acids. Germline values: CDR1 MRHNA, CDR2 SNTAGT. The V gene end was trimmed by 10 bases and the J gene end by 6 bases; junction bases not matched to a gene: 14. The CDR3 sequence: CAISPGGLAGDTQYF. As DNA, the CDR3 is TGTGCCATCAGCCCGGGTGGGCTAGCGGGGGATACGCAGTATTTT.

The gene calls are TRBV11-2 and TRBJ2-7; D is possibly TRBD2 (6 bases). The CDR3 is 14 amino acids. From germline, CDR1 is SGHAT and CDR2 FQNNGV. V gave up 6 bases and J gave up 5 bases, with 17 bases separating them. DNA of the CDR3: TGTGCCAGCAGACGCGGACTAAGAATCGACGAGCAGTACTTC. Translation gives CASRRGLRIDEQYF.

The chain couples TRBV30 to TRBJ2-7, with 13 nucleotides matching TRBD2. V lost 0 bases and J lost 4; bases outside the gene matches: 3. There are 15 residues in the CDR3. Germline lookup yields CDR1 GTSNPN and CDR2 SVGIG (reference sequence). The CDR3 nucleotides read TGTGCCTGGAGTGTAAGGACTAGCGGGAGATACGAGCAGTACTTC. Translating it yields CAWSVRTSGRYEQYF.

The chain uses TRBV27 and TRBJ2-5, with D uncertain. CDR1 is MNHEY, CDR2 SMNVEV, per germline (reference sequence). This CDR3 is built from 11 residues. Trimming took 4 bases from V and 5 from J, leaving 5 bases between them. Here the CDR3 reads CASSSTETQYF. CDR3 DNA: TGTGCCAGCAGTTCAACCGAGACCCAGTACTTC.

This clone was counted only a few times. This chain connects TRBV28 to TRBJ2-5; 8 bases are shared with TRBD2. Germline CDR1 and CDR2: MDHEN and SYDVKM. CDR3 size: 14 residues. V lost 5 bases to trimming and J lost 7 bases; unmatched junction nucleotides: 9. Written as DNA, the CDR3 is TGTGCCAGCAGTACGGGACTAGTTTATGGGACCCAGTACTTC. Protein product: CASSTGLVYGTQYF. The full variable domain, with the rest looked up from reference TRBV28 and TRBJ2-5, is DVKVTQSSRYLVKRTGEKVFLECVQDMDHENMFWYRQDPGLGLRLIYFSYDVKMKEKGDIPEGYSVSREKKERFSLILESASTNQTSMYLCASSTGLVYGTQYFGPGTRLLVL.

V and J are TRBV5-3 and TRBJ2-1; 10 nucleotides agree with TRBD2. TRBV5-3 is an ORF, with its function uncertain. After removal of 10 bases from V and 7 bases from J, the junction contained 23 bases not matched to a gene. The CDR3 consists of 18 residues. The CDR3 spells CASFPRWVLAGEGNEQFF. The CDR3 DNA reads as TGTGCCTCCTTCCCCAGGTGGGTGCTAGCGGGAGAGGGGAATGAGCAGTTCTTC.

The V gene is TRBV11-2, the J gene TRBJ2-3, with D unresolved. The CDR3 totals 11 residues. Trimming removed 4 bases at V and 4 bases at J, with 3 bases between. Germline-derived CDR1 and CDR2 are SGHAT and FQNNGV. CDR3 in DNA: TGTGCCAGCAGCTACTCAGATACGCAGTATTTT. It translates to CASSYSDTQYF.

The chain is built from TRBV7-2 and TRBJ2-3, with 9 bases lining up with TRBD1. Per germline, CDR1 SGHTA and CDR2 FQGNSA. The CDR3 has 14 residues. The J segment lost 5 bases and the V segment lost 5 bases, leaving 5 bases of the junction unmatched. The CDR3 nucleotides are TGTGCCAGCAGCCCAGGACAGGGGCAAGATACGCAGTATTTT. Its protein product is CASSPGQGQDTQYF.

The table lists this clone with a few counts. The chain couples TRBV5-1 to TRBJ1-2; weak D call: TRBD1 (6 bases). This CDR3 has 15 amino acids. Germline V lookup: CDR1 SGHRS, CDR2 YFSETQ. The V end lost 0 bases, the J end lost 2 bases, and 11 bases lay between the germline ends. The CDR3 loop is CASSLVTGTNYGYTF. DNA of the CDR3: TGCGCCAGCAGCTTGGTCACCGGGACAAACTATGGCTACACCTTC. Full variable domain (rest looked up from reference TRBV5-1 and TRBJ1-2): KAGVTQTPRYLIKTRGQQVTLSCSPISGHRSVSWYQQTPGQGLQFLFEYFSETQRNKGNFPGRFSGRQFSNSRSEMNVSTLELGDSALYLCASSLVTGTNYGYTFGSGTRLTVV.

The V gene is TRBV7-2, the J gene TRBJ2-1; D may be TRBD1 or TRBD2 (6 bases each). This CDR3 comprises 17 residues. Trimming took off 1 base at V and 6 bases at J, with 19 bases between the two ends. Germline V gene data show CDR1 as SGHTA and CDR2 as FQGNSA. The CDR3 sequence is CASSLGLRGRSVNEQFF. In DNA, the CDR3 is TGTGCCAGCAGCTTAGGTCTTAGGGGGAGGAGCGTCAATGAGCAGTTCTTC.

This clone occurred a few times. The V and J genes are TRBV29-1 and TRBJ2-3, with a possible D match to TRBD2 (5 bases). V lost 3 bases and J lost 4, with 17 bases in between. Germline V gene lookup returns CDR1 SQVTM and CDR2 ANQGSEA. This CDR3 region has 15 residues. CDR3 sequence: CSVDGGSESPDTQYF. CDR3 sequence (DNA): TGCAGCGTTGACGGTGGGAGTGAAAGCCCAGATACGCAGTATTTT.

This clone was picked up a small number of times. This sequence joins TRBV6-6 and TRBJ2-7; D gene ambiguous. In germline, CDR1 is MNHNY, CDR2 SVGAGI (reference sequence). V was trimmed by 0 bases and J by 2 bases, leaving 8 bases between them. This CDR3 is 14 amino acids long. DNA for the CDR3: TGTGCCAGCAGTTACTCACGGTCTACCTACGAGCAGTACTTC. This translates into CASSYSRSTYEQYF.

This clone was counted a few times. V usage is TRBV4-3 and J usage is TRBJ2-1; 14 bases are a match to TRBD2. The CDR3 has 15 amino acids. V lost 4 bases and J lost 8; bases outside the gene matches: 4. Germline values: CDR1 LGHNA, CDR2 YSLEER. The CDR3 reads CASSRGTSGSYEQFF. The CDR3, as DNA: TGCGCCAGCAGCCGAGGGACTAGCGGGAGTTATGAGCAGTTCTTC.

In its sample, this clone was seen a few times. This chain connects TRBV21-1 to TRBJ2-7; no DNA check was done on the table's D call, TRBD1. TRBV21-1 corresponds to a pseudogene. This CDR3 contains 15 residues. This CDR3 reads CASSKPGQDSYEQYF. The DNA for the CDR3 is TGTGCCAGCAGCAAACCGGGACAGGACTCCTACGAGCAGTACTTC.

This clone was counted only a few times. The rearrangement joins TRBV10-1 to TRBJ2-1, with D perhaps being TRBD1 or TRBD2 (6 bases each). The CDR3 totals 13 residues. The V end lost 8 bases, the J end lost 6 bases, and 14 bases lay between the germline ends. Germline CDR1 WNHNN, CDR2 SYGVQD (reference sequence). Written as DNA, the CDR3 is TGCGCCAGCTCCATGGGGGGCTTCAATGAGCAGTTCTTC. This sequence encodes CASSMGGFNEQFF.

This clone has at least ten counts. This sequence joins TRBV28 and TRBJ2-2, with 10 bases identical to TRBD1. The CDR3 has 16 residues. Germline loops: CDR1 MDHEN, CDR2 SYDVKM. J lost 5 bases, V lost 6 bases, and 9 bases had no gene match. The CDR3 region is CASSTPGQGWTGELFF. DNA of the CDR3: TGTGCCAGCAGCACACCGGGACAGGGGTGGACCGGGGAGCTGTTTTTT.

In this sample, this clone turned up a few times. This chain links TRBV5-1 with TRBJ2-5; D is unclear. In germline, CDR1 is SGHRS, CDR2 YFSETQ. Trimming pared 2 bases from V and 2 bases from J, leaving 7 bases between. The CDR3 totals 13 residues. CDR3 residues: CASSFGFQETQYF. The CDR3 DNA sequence: TGCGCCAGCAGCTTTGGGTTTCAAGAGACCCAGTACTTC.

This clone was picked up a small number of times. The junction does not match germline at one end; this may be a read error. The chain is built from TRBV7-8 and TRBJ2-5, with 9 bases that match TRBD1. From germline, CDR1 is SGHVS and CDR2 FQNEAQ. This CDR3 has 15 residues. The DNA for the CDR3 is TGTGCCAGCAGCCTTCTCCCCTATTTACAGGGGGCCCCCGACTTC. As protein: CASSLLPYLQGAPDF. Drawing the rest from reference TRBV7-8 and TRBJ2-5, the complete variable domain is GAGVSQSPRYKVAKRGQDVALRCDPISGHVSLFWYQQALGQGPEFLTYFQNEAQLDKSGLPSDRFFAERPEGSVSTLKIQRTQQEDSAVYLCASSLLPYLQGAPDFGPGTRLLVL.